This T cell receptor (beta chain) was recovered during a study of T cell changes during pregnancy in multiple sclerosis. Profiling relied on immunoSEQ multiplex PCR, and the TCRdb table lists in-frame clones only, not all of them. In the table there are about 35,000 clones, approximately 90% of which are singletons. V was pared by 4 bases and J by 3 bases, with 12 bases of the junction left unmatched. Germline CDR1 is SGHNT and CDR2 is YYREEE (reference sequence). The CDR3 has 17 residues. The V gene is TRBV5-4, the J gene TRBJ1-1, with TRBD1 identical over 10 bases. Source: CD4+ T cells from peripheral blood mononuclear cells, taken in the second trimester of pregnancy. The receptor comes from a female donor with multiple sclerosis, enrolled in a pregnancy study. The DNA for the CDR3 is TGTGCCAGCAGCCCGAGAAACACCGGGACAGGGGACACTGAAGCTTTCTTT. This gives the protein CASSPRNTGTGDTEAFF.